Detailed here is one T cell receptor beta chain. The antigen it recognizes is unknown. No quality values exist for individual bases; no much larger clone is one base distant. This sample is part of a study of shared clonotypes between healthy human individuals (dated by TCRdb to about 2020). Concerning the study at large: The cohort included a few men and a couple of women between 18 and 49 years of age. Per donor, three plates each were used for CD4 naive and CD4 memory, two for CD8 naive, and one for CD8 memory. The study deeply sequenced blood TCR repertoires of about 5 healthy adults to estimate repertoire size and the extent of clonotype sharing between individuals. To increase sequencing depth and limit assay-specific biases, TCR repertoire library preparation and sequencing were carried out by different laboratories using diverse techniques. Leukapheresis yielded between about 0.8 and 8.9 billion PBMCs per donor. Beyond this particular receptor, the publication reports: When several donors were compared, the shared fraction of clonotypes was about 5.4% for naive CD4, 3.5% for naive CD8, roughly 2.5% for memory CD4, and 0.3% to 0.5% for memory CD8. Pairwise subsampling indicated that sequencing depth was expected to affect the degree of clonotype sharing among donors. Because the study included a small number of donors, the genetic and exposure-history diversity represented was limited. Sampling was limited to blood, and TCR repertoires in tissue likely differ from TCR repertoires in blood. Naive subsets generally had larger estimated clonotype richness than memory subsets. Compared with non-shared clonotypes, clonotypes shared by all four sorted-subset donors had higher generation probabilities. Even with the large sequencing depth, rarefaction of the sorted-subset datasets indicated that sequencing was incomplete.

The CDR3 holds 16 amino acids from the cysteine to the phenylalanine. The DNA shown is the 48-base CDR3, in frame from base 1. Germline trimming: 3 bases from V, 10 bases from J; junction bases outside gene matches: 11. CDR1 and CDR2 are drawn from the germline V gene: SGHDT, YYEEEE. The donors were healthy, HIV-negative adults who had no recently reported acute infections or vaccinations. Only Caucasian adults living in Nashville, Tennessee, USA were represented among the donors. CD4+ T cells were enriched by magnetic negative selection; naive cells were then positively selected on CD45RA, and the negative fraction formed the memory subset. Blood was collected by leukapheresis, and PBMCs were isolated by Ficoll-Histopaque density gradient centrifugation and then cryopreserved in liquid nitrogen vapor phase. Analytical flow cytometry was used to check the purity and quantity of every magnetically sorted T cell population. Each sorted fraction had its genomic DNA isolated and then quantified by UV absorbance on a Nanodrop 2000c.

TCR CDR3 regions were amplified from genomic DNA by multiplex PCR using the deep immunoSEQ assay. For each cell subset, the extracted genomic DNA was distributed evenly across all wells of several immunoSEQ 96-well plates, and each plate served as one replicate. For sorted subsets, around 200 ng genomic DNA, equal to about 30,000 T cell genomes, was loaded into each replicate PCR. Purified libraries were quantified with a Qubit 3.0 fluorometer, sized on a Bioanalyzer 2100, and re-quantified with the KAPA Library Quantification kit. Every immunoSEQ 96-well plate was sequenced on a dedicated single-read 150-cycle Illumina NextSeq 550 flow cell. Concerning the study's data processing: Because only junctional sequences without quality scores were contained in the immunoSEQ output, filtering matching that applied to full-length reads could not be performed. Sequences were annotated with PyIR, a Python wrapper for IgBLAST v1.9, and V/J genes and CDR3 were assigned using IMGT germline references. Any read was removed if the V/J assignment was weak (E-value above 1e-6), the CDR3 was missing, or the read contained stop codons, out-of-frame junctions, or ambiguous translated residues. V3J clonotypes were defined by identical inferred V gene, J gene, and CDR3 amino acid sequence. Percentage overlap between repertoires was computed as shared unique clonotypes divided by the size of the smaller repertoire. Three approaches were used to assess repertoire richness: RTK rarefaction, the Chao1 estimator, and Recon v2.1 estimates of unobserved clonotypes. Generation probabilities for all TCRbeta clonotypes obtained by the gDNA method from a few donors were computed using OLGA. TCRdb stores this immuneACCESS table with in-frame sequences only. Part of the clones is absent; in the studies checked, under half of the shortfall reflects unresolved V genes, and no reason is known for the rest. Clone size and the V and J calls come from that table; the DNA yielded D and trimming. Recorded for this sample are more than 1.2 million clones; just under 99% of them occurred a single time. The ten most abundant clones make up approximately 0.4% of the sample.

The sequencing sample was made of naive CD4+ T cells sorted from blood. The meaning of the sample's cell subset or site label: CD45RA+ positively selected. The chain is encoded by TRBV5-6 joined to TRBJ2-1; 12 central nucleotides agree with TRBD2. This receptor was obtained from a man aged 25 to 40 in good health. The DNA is TGTGCCAGCAGCTCCCTGACTAGCGGGAGCATCAGAGAGCAGTTCTTC. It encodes CASSSLTSGSIREQFF.